These 28 T cell receptor beta chains were sequenced from one sample in a study of T cell repertoires in cytomegalovirus infection. These receptors' antigens are unknown. Via MiXCR, TCRdb re-called the reads, giving one row per CDR3 protein. Here the sample spans about 890,000 distinct CDR3 sequences, around 32% being singletons. The material sequenced was cultured CD8+ T cells from PBMCs, taken from culture after CMV antigen stimulation. The receptor set was obtained from a human donor in good health (CMV status not recorded). Some clones in this sample may be carry-over from other donors' samples.

This clonotype occurred a few times. This chain uses TRBV12-3 or TRBV12-4 with TRBJ1-3, with D possibly matching TRBD1 (5 bases). With 5 bases removed from V and 0 bases from J, the gap between germline ends came to 14 bases. CDR3 length: 16 residues. The CDR3 nucleotides read TGTGCCAGCAGTCCCAGGGACCCCGGCTCTGGAAACACCATATATTTT. It encodes CASSPRDPGSGNTIYF.

This chain joins TRBV25-1 and TRBJ2-3, with TRBD2 matching 16 bases. Germline assignment: CDR1 MGHDK and CDR2 SYGVNS. J gave up 0 bases and V 3 bases, and 6 bases lay outside the gene matches. The CDR3 runs 19 residues. CDR3 nucleotides: TGTGCCAGCAGTGATCCCGGGACTAGCGGGGGGGCTAGCACAGATACGCAGTATTTT. It specifies CASSDPGTSGGASTDTQYF.

The chain is built from TRBV6-6 and TRBJ2-1; 8 positions match TRBD2. The V segment lost 5 bases and the J segment 10 bases; nucleotides outside the gene matches: 16. This CDR3 is 16 amino acids long. The germline V gene has CDR1 MNHNY and CDR2 SVGAGI (reference sequence). This chain's CDR3 is CASSDVSRLAGDEQFF. For the CDR3, the DNA is TGTGCCAGCAGTGACGTATCCCGGCTAGCGGGTGACGAGCAGTTCTTC.

This clonotype was recorded a few times. This chain uses TRBV7-2 with TRBJ2-3; D is unclear. Germline V gene sequence: CDR1 SGHTA, CDR2 FQGNSA. The ends were cut back, 6 bases at V and 0 bases at J, with 10 bases in the middle. The CDR3 totals 14 residues. The CDR3 is CASRPRTSTDTQYF. The CDR3 DNA reads as TGTGCCAGCAGACCTCGGACCAGCACAGATACGCAGTATTTT.

The chain couples TRBV4-1 to TRBJ1-5; unclear D gene. This CDR3 is built from 15 residues. V lost 1 base to trimming and J lost 1 base, with 8 bases between them. Germline V CDR1 and CDR2: MGHRA, YSYEKL. The CDR3 DNA reads as TGCGCCAGCAGCCAAGGGATTGTAAGCAATCAGCCCCAGCATTTT. Residues: CASSQGIVSNQPQHF.

Comment on this clonotype: At one of its ends the junction is not consistent with the germline gene, which may arise from a read error. The chain has TRBV28 and TRBJ2-2; TRBD2 aligns across 7 bases. Germline V lookup: CDR1 MDHEN, CDR2 SYDVKM. The CDR3 contains 15 residues. The CDR3, as DNA: TGTGCCAACAGTGACAAGCGGGAGAACACCGGGGAGCTGTTTTTT. This encodes CANSDKRENTGELFF.

About this clonotype: A much larger clone lies one base from this, so it may be a read error. The rearrangement links TRBV3-1 to TRBJ2-3, with D perhaps matching TRBD1 (5 bases). Trimming removed 5 bases at V and 1 base at J, with 7 bases between. The CDR3 loop spans 13 amino acids. Germline lookup yields CDR1 LGHDT and CDR2 YNNKEL (reference sequence). The CDR3 nucleotides are TGTGCCAGCAGCGTCAGGGGCACAGATACGCAGTATTTT. Protein: CASSVRGTDTQYF.

This chain joins TRBV27 and TRBJ2-2, with D tentatively TRBD1 (6 bases). The germline V gene has CDR1 MNHEY and CDR2 SMNVEV (reference sequence). Trimming shortened V by 1 base and J by 7 bases, and 10 bases separated the two germline ends. CDR3 size: 14 residues. The CDR3 DNA reads as TGTGCCAGCAGTTTATACAGGGCCGACGGGGAGCTGTTTTTT. Protein: CASSLYRADGELFF.

CDR3 residues: CASSNTPARESRNIQYF. CDR3 sequence (DNA): TGTGCCAGCAGCAATACCCCCGCGCGGGAGAGTCGCAACATTCAGTACTTC. The chain couples TRBV7-9 to TRBJ2-4; 7 bases line up with TRBD2. CDR1 SEHNR and CDR2 FQNEAQ come from the germline V gene (reference sequence). This CDR3 comprises 17 residues. Unmatched junction bases numbered 17, after V lost 5 bases and J lost 7 bases.

The chain links TRBV5-5 to TRBJ2-6, with D unresolved. This CDR3 comprises 16 residues. Germline loops: CDR1 SGHKS, CDR2 YYEKEE (reference sequence). The germline V and J ends were trimmed by 0 bases and 0 bases, with 7 bases remaining between them. The CDR3 here is CASSLERGSGANVLTF. As DNA, the CDR3 is TGTGCCAGCAGCTTGGAGCGAGGCTCTGGGGCCAACGTCCTGACTTTC.

This clonotype was detected a few times. The junction shows a germline mismatch at one end, possibly a read error. The J gene is TRBJ2-2, the V gene TRBV4-1, with 8 bases fitting TRBD1. The CDR3 totals 19 residues. CDR1 and CDR2 from the germline V gene are MGHRA and YSYEKL. The CDR3 region is CASSQVGVTDRAATGELFF. In DNA, the CDR3 is TGTGCCAGCAGCCAAGTAGGGGTGACGGACAGGGCGGCCACCGGGGAGCTGTTTTTT.

This clonotype was detected many times. The gene calls are TRBV7-2 and TRBJ1-2; weak D call: TRBD1 (6 bases). Germline-derived CDR1 and CDR2 are SGHTA and FQGNSA. The CDR3 runs 14 residues. The V end lost 5 bases, the J end lost 3 bases, and 13 bases lay between the germline ends. The CDR3 coding sequence is TGTGCCAGCAGCCTCGGACAGACGTACTATGGCTACACCTTC. This codes for CASSLGQTYYGYTF.

This clonotype has more than one count but fewer than ten. CDR3 protein: CASTPYRENTGELFF. Here the CDR3 DNA reads TGTGCCAGTACTCCGTACAGGGAGAACACCGGGGAGCTGTTTTTT. This chain connects TRBV19 to TRBJ2-2, with D perhaps TRBD1 (6 bases). Trimming took 7 bases from V and 1 from J, leaving 13 bases between them. The CDR3 extends over 15 amino acids. The V gene's germline CDR1 is LNHDA and CDR2 SQIVND (reference sequence).

This clonotype turned up a few times. The chain combines TRBV27 with TRBJ2-1, with D unclear. The V and J ends lost 2 bases and 2 bases respectively, with 7 bases between them. The CDR3 is made up of 14 amino acids. The germline gives CDR1 MNHEY, CDR2 SMNVEV (reference sequence). CDR3 nucleotide sequence: TGTGCCAGCAGTTTAAGCCTTCCCTACAATGAGCAGTTCTTC. Protein product: CASSLSLPYNEQFF.

This clonotype was picked up many times. The V and J genes are TRBV10-3 and TRBJ2-1, with 9 bases lining up with TRBD2. Trimming took 5 bases from V and 4 from J; bases not matched to a gene: 12. The CDR3 has 17 amino acids. Germline loops: CDR1 ENHRY, CDR2 SYGVKD. Written as DNA, the CDR3 is TGTGCCATCAGTAGGGGGGAAGGACTAGCGTTGTACAATGAGCAGTTCTTC. Amino acid sequence: CAISRGEGLALYNEQFF.

There are many counts of this clonotype. The chain employs TRBV7-6 and TRBJ2-1, with D perhaps TRBD1 (6 bases). CDR3 length equals 15 residues. CDR1 is SGHVS and CDR2 is FNYEAQ in the germline V gene. Between the trimmed V and J ends, which lost 4 bases and 4 bases, there was a span of 14 bases. Here the CDR3 DNA reads TGTGCCAGCAGCTCAGGGGTCGTGGAATACAATGAGCAGTTCTTC. Encoded protein: CASSSGVVEYNEQFF. Together with reference TRBV7-6 and TRBJ2-1, the CDR3 gives the full variable domain: GAGVSQSPRYKVTKRGQDVALRCDPISGHVSLYWYRQALGQGPEFLTYFNYEAQQDKSGLPNDRFSAERPEGSISTLTIQRTEQRDSAMYRCASSSGVVEYNEQFFGPGTRLTVL.

This rearrangement joins TRBV6-6 to TRBJ2-5; 7 bases align to TRBD1. With 5 bases clipped from V and 2 bases from J, the junction kept 11 bases outside the gene matches. The CDR3 is 16 residues long. Germline-derived CDR1 and CDR2 are MNHNY and SVGAGI (reference sequence). The CDR3 sequence is CASSARGGGWQETQYF. CDR3 coding DNA: TGTGCCAGCAGTGCCCGAGGGGGCGGGTGGCAAGAGACCCAGTACTTC.

In its sample, this clonotype was seen many times. The chain employs TRBV7-6 and TRBJ2-7, with TRBD2 as a possible D gene (7 bases). CDR1 and CDR2 from the germline V gene are SGHVS and FNYEAQ. CDR3 length equals 13 residues. Deletions cut 0 bases from V and 6 bases from J, with 9 bases between. In DNA, the CDR3 is TGTGCCAGCAGCTTAGCGGGGGGGCGCGAGCAGTACTTC. Its translation is CASSLAGGREQYF.

The chain is built from TRBV6-6 and TRBJ1-3; a possible D gene is TRBD1 (5 bases). Trimming took off 5 bases at V and 5 bases at J, with 22 bases between the two ends. Germline CDR1 reads MNHNY; CDR2 reads SVGAGI (reference sequence). The length of the CDR3 is 17 residues. The CDR3 region is CASSTPSGGGGRNTIYF. The CDR3 DNA is TGTGCCAGCAGTACTCCTTCGGGTGGGGGAGGTAGAAACACCATATATTTT.

The chain is built from TRBV27 and TRBJ2-6; D tentatively reads TRBD1 or TRBD2 (7 bases each). Trimming removed 5 bases from V and 3 bases from J, with 17 bases in between. Per germline, CDR1 MNHEY and CDR2 SMNVEV (reference sequence). The CDR3 is 17 residues long. Here the CDR3 DNA reads TGTGCCAGCAGTAGTGGGGAGGGGGCGGTTGGGGCCAACGTCCTGACTTTC. This gives the protein CASSSGEGAVGANVLTF.

This clonotype has ten or more counts. V and J are TRBV5-4 and TRBJ1-5; unclear D gene. The germline V and J ends were trimmed by 0 bases and 5 bases, with 6 bases remaining between them. The CDR3 runs 13 residues. CDR1 and CDR2 (germline): SGHNT, YYREEE (reference sequence). The CDR3 loop reads CASSLEPDQPQHF. DNA for the CDR3: TGTGCCAGCAGCTTGGAGCCCGATCAGCCCCAGCATTTT.

This clonotype was recorded a few times. The chain combines TRBV7-8 with TRBJ1-2, with D unresolved. Trimming removed 5 bases at V and 7 bases at J, with 14 bases between. The CDR3 is 13 residues long. Germline CDR1 is SGHVS and CDR2 is FQNEAQ. In DNA, the CDR3 is TGTGCCAGCAGCGCTAGCGGCGCCTCTGGCTACACCTTC. This gives the protein CASSASGASGYTF. Together with reference TRBV7-8 and TRBJ1-2, the CDR3 gives the full variable domain: GAGVSQSPRYKVAKRGQDVALRCDPISGHVSLFWYQQALGQGPEFLTYFQNEAQLDKSGLPSDRFFAERPEGSVSTLKIQRTQQEDSAVYLCASSASGASGYTFGSGTRLTVV.

Concerning this clonotype: An end of the junction differs from the germline gene, which may be a read error. The rearrangement links TRBV4-1 to TRBJ2-1; the D is unclear. This CDR3 comprises 14 residues. Per the germline V gene, CDR1 is MGHRA and CDR2 is YSYEKL. The CDR3 loop reads CASNQVGSYNEQFF. The CDR3 DNA reads TGCGCCAGCAACCAAGTCGGGTCGTACAATGAGCAGTTCTTC.

About this clonotype: A read error is possible here, since a much larger clone lies one base away. The rearrangement uses TRBV12-3 or TRBV12-4 and TRBJ2-3; TRBD2 is a possible D gene (6 bases). This CDR3 has 12 residues. Trimming cost V 7 bases and J 5 bases, with 10 bases left between them. This CDR3 is CASTLGGDTQYF. CDR3 bases: TGTGCCAGCACCCTGGGGGGAGATACGCAGTATTTT.

This clonotype came up a few times. The rearrangement uses TRBV25-1 and TRBJ1-2; 9 bases align to TRBD1. The CDR3 consists of 15 residues. CDR1 is MGHDK, CDR2 SYGVNS, per germline. Germline trimming cut 3 bases from V and 8 bases from J; bases unmatched to any gene: 10. CDR3 bases: TGTGCCAGCAGTGATTCCCGGGACAGGGTTCGCGGCTACACCTTC. This encodes CASSDSRDRVRGYTF.

The CDR3 DNA sequence: TGTGCCTGTACTAGCGGAATCACAGATACGCAGTATTTT. It translates to CACTSGITDTQYF. The gene calls are TRBV6-2 or TRBV6-3 and TRBJ2-3, with TRBD2 identical over 8 bases. The CDR3 runs to 13 residues. The V gene's germline CDR1 is MNHEY and CDR2 SVGEGT. Germline trimming cut 11 bases from V and 2 bases from J; bases unmatched to any gene: 6.

The chain couples TRBV27 to TRBJ1-5, with unresolved D. CDR3 length equals 13 residues. Germline V lookup: CDR1 MNHEY, CDR2 SMNVEV (reference sequence). V was clipped by 3 bases and J by 5 bases, with 8 bases between them. This CDR3 is CASSFAAYQPQHF. DNA for the CDR3: TGTGCCAGCAGTTTTGCAGCTTATCAGCCCCAGCATTTT.

In its sample, this clonotype was seen many times. This rearrangement joins TRBV7-9 to TRBJ2-5, with TRBD1 identical over 8 bases. Germline values: CDR1 SEHNR, CDR2 FQNEAQ (reference sequence). V was pared by 4 bases and J by 3 bases, with 4 bases of the junction left unmatched. The CDR3 contains 14 residues. CDR3 DNA: TGTGCCAGCAGCTCGACAGGGGCAGAAGAGACCCAGTACTTC. Protein: CASSSTGAEETQYF.